Below are 21 T cell receptor beta chains sequenced from a single sample in a study of T cells after yellow fever vaccination. TCRdb called the 5' RACE reads again in MiXCR, with one record for every CDR3 protein. The sample has some 300,000 distinct CDR3 sequences, approximately 3.9% seen once; the top ten hold 23%. The source material was PBMCs, sampled on the day of the yellow fever booster vaccination. These receptors originate from a man between 18 and 29 years old who received the YFV17D yellow fever vaccine.

This clonotype was recorded many times. The rearrangement uses TRBV4-3 and TRBJ2-6; D might be TRBD1 (5 bases). The V and J ends lost 3 bases and 8 bases respectively, with 20 bases between them. CDR3 size: 17 residues. Germline V gene sequence: CDR1 LGHNA, CDR2 YSLEER. In DNA form, the CDR3 reads TGCGCCAGCAGCCAGGCTCGGACACGCTATACTTCCAACGTCCTGACTTTC. This encodes CASSQARTRYTSNVLTF.

This clonotype was seen ten or more times. This chain connects TRBV7-2 to TRBJ2-3, with D unclear. CDR1 is SGHTA, CDR2 FQGNSA, per germline. The V end was cut by 1 base, the J end by 6 bases, with 5 bases between. The CDR3 has 12 amino acids. The CDR3 loop reads CASSLGLDTQYF. CDR3 nucleotides: TGTGCCAGCAGCTTAGGTCTGGATACGCAGTATTTT.

The chain links TRBV7-9 to TRBJ2-5; D uncertain. The CDR3 contains 16 residues. V gave up 6 bases and J gave up 0 bases, with 17 bases separating them. Looked up from germline, CDR1 is SEHNR and CDR2 is FQNEAQ (reference sequence). CDR3 coding DNA: TGTGCCAGCAGTAGTCCGACGGGCACCAACCAAGAGACCCAGTACTTC. Its protein product is CASSSPTGTNQETQYF.

This clonotype came up many times. The V gene is TRBV12-3 or TRBV12-4, the J gene TRBJ2-7, with D possibly matching TRBD1 (6 bases). Trimming removed 2 bases from V and 9 bases from J, with 14 bases in between. There are 13 residues in the CDR3. The CDR3 spells CASSLTGQQRQYF. CDR3 in DNA: TGTGCCAGCAGTTTAACGGGACAACAACGGCAGTACTTC.

The V gene is TRBV5-4, the J gene TRBJ2-3, with D perhaps matching TRBD1 (5 bases). CDR3 length: 15 residues. Germline CDR1 SGHNT, CDR2 YYREEE (reference sequence). With 0 bases removed from V and 0 bases from J, the gap between germline ends came to 8 bases. In DNA, the CDR3 is TGTGCCAGCAGCTTGGGGGGCCGAAGCACAGATACGCAGTATTTT. It is translated as CASSLGGRSTDTQYF.

The genes are TRBV3-1 and TRBJ2-2, with 8 bases fitting TRBD2. V lost 4 bases and J lost 3; bases outside the gene matches: 7. The CDR3 has 16 amino acids. CDR1 LGHDT and CDR2 YNNKEL come from the germline V gene (reference sequence). CDR3 DNA: TGTGCCAGCAGCCGATGGACGGGGGGGGACACCGGGGAGCTGTTTTTT. Translated, it gives CASSRWTGGDTGELFF.

This clonotype was seen a few times. The chain recombines TRBV7-2 with TRBJ1-6; the D is unclear. CDR3 length equals 15 residues. Trimming shortened V by 5 bases and J by 8 bases, and 16 bases separated the two germline ends. CDR1 is SGHTA, CDR2 FQGNSA, per germline. Here the CDR3 reads CASSPPPTMDSPLHF. CDR3 nucleotide sequence: TGTGCCAGCAGCCCTCCTCCTACTATGGATTCACCCCTCCACTTT.

Many counts were recorded for this clonotype. The chain uses TRBV5-1 and TRBJ2-5; D gene uncertain. Germline V CDR1 and CDR2: SGHRS, YFSETQ. The CDR3 sequence is 13 residues long. The V gene lost 2 bases and the J gene lost 5 bases, with 10 bases spanning the gap. CDR3 coding DNA: TGCGCCAGCAGCTTCCAGGAAGGGGAGACCCAGTACTTC. This codes for CASSFQEGETQYF.

This clonotype was detected ten times or more. The V and J genes are TRBV29-1 and TRBJ2-5; 7 bases are a match to TRBD1. Germline V CDR1 and CDR2: SQVTM, ANQGSEA. The ends lost 3 bases at V and 4 bases at J; junction bases unmatched: 14. The CDR3 covers 16 residues. In DNA form, the CDR3 reads TGCAGCGTTGACGCCCCATGGGACAGCCCCCGAGAGACCCAGTACTTC. It codes for CSVDAPWDSPRETQYF.

This chain links TRBV7-7 with TRBJ2-7; no reliable D call. Germline V lookup: CDR1 SSHAT, CDR2 FNYEAQ (reference sequence). The CDR3 loop spans 14 amino acids. The V gene lost 5 bases and the J gene lost 4 bases, with 15 bases spanning the gap. CDR3 nucleotides: TGTGCCAGCAGCCCGGACGGAAGGTTTTACGAGCAGTACTTC. Amino acids: CASSPDGRFYEQYF.

This clonotype was seen a few times. The V gene is TRBV7-2, the J gene TRBJ2-7; tentatively, D is TRBD1 or TRBD2 (6 bases each). CDR3 size: 15 residues. Trimming cost V 1 base and J 4 bases, with 14 bases left between them. The germline gives CDR1 SGHTA, CDR2 FQGNSA. This chain's CDR3 is CASSLGGGLGYEQYV. The CDR3 region has the DNA TGTGCCAGCAGCTTAGGAGGGGGGCTTGGATACGAGCAGTACGTC.

This clonotype showed up just a few times. This chain joins TRBV12-3 or TRBV12-4 and TRBJ2-2, with a possible D match to TRBD1 (6 bases). V was trimmed by 8 bases and J by 6 bases, leaving 13 bases between them. The CDR3 has 13 amino acids. The DNA for the CDR3 is TGTGCCAGCCACAGGGATGGGGCCGGGGAGCTGTTTTTT. This codes for CASHRDGAGELFF.

There are many counts of this clonotype. The rearrangement uses TRBV4-3 and TRBJ2-2; 8 nucleotides match TRBD2. The CDR3 totals 17 residues. In germline, CDR1 is LGHNA, CDR2 YSLEER. V lost 2 bases to trimming and J lost 5 bases; unmatched junction nucleotides: 10. CDR3 in DNA: TGCGCCAGCAGCCAAAGTCCAGTTCGGGGGGGAACCGGGGAGCTGTTTTTT. This gives the protein CASSQSPVRGGTGELFF.

This clonotype was detected ten times or more. This chain uses TRBV4-1 with TRBJ1-1; the D is unclear. This CDR3 contains 13 residues. Between the trimmed V and J ends, which lost 4 bases and 9 bases, there was a span of 15 bases. Germline V gene lookup returns CDR1 MGHRA and CDR2 YSYEKL. The CDR3 DNA follows: TGCGCCAGCAGCCCCCTGACGCGGTTTAAAGCTTTCTTT. Protein sequence: CASSPLTRFKAFF.

This clonotype was recorded at least ten times. The genes are TRBV12-3 or TRBV12-4 and TRBJ1-1, with D unresolved. This CDR3 comprises 13 residues. V lost 3 bases and J 1 base, leaving 6 bases between the germline ends. CDR3 DNA sequence: TGTGCCAGCAGTTTTGAGACGAACACTGAAGCTTTCTTT. Translated, it gives CASSFETNTEAFF.

This clonotype was seen repeatedly, ten times or more. This chain links TRBV5-1 with TRBJ2-5; TRBD1 aligns across 9 bases. V lost 0 bases and J lost 5; bases outside the gene matches: 11. Germline V gene lookup returns CDR1 SGHRS and CDR2 YFSETQ. This CDR3 is built from 17 residues. This chain's CDR3 is CASSLAGQGPFGETQYF. The CDR3 nucleotides are TGCGCCAGCAGCTTGGCGGGACAGGGCCCTTTTGGGGAGACCCAGTACTTC.

There are many counts of this clonotype. V is TRBV7-9 and J is TRBJ1-2; D is unresolved. The CDR3 sequence is 13 residues long. Germline values: CDR1 SEHNR, CDR2 FQNEAQ (reference sequence). V was trimmed by 3 bases and J by 5 bases, leaving 10 bases between them. DNA for the CDR3: TGTGCCAGCAGCTTCCGGTCGGGGTATGGCTACACCTTC. Amino acid sequence: CASSFRSGYGYTF.

This clonotype was picked up many times. The gene calls are TRBV7-2 and TRBJ2-3; D might be TRBD2 (6 bases). The CDR3 loop spans 15 amino acids. V lost 3 bases to trimming and J lost 6 bases, with 16 bases between them. The germline CDR1 and CDR2 sequences are SGHTA and FQGNSA. This chain's CDR3 is CASSFREPKSDTQYF. CDR3 coding DNA: TGTGCCAGCAGCTTCCGGGAGCCAAAGTCGGATACGCAGTATTTT.

This clonotype was counted only a few times. This chain links TRBV7-3 with TRBJ1-1, with D possibly matching TRBD1 (5 bases). V lost 5 bases, J lost 0 bases, and 22 bases lay in between. The CDR3 loop spans 18 amino acids. Germline CDR1 and CDR2: SGHTA and FQGTGA. This CDR3 reads CASSRGAVGVGLNTEAFF. CDR3 sequence (DNA): TGTGCCAGCAGCCGCGGAGCGGTGGGGGTGGGGTTGAACACTGAAGCTTTCTTT. Together with reference TRBV7-3 and TRBJ1-1, the CDR3 gives the full variable domain: GAGVSQTPSNKVTEKGKYVELRCDPISGHTALYWYRQSLGQGPEFLIYFQGTGAADDSGLPNDRFFAVRPEGSVSTLKIQRTERGDSAVYLCASSRGAVGVGLNTEAFFGQGTRLTVV.

Many counts were recorded for this clonotype. The DNA of the CDR3 is TGCGCCAGCAGCCAAGGGAGGACAGGGTTCTACGAGCAGTACTTC. This sequence encodes CASSQGRTGFYEQYF. V is TRBV4-3 and J is TRBJ2-7; 8 bases match TRBD1. Per germline, CDR1 LGHNA and CDR2 YSLEER. V lost 1 base, J lost 3 bases, and 5 bases stayed unmatched. This CDR3 region has 15 residues.

This clonotype was seen ten or more times. This rearrangement joins TRBV7-2 to TRBJ1-2; 8 bases agree with TRBD1. This CDR3 contains 13 residues. The germline CDR1 and CDR2 sequences are SGHTA and FQGNSA. V trimming: 5 bases; J trimming: 6 bases; junction bases outside the gene matches: 5. The DNA of the CDR3 is TGTGCCAGCAGCCCTCCACAGGGGGATGGCTACACCTTC. Residues: CASSPPQGDGYTF.